The source of this T cell receptor beta chain is a study of T cell responses to AZD1222 COVID-19 vaccine. Points on this clone: Antigen: not known.

The data were produced by immunoSEQ multiplex PCR, yet TCRdb's version contains in-frame clones alone and is incomplete. Counted here are some 120,000 clones, approximately 88% occurring once; the ten biggest clones make up 4.2%. This CDR3 comprises 14 residues. The V end was cut by 1 base, the J end by 8 bases, with 9 bases between. Per germline, CDR1 SGHAT and CDR2 FQDESV (reference sequence). Findings and caveats of the study: The donor group comprised mostly white British people and more females; the analysis possibly underestimated clonal diversity.

The chain has TRBV11-1 and TRBJ1-6, with D hard to call. Material: peripheral blood, obtained on day 0 of AZD1222 vaccination. This clonotype originated in an adult in good health. The CDR3 here is CASSLDGSDSPLHF. The DNA of the CDR3 is TGTGCCAGCAGCTTAGACGGATCTGATTCACCCCTCCACTTT.